The present entry profiles one T cell receptor (beta chain) with its context. The data were taken from a study of blood T cell repertoires in COVID-19. Across the whole study: Collection of acute and convalescent COVID-19 samples took place in the United States, Italy and Spain. In each case, the material was cDNA or gDNA derived from T cells, B-cell-depleted T cells, or PBMCs.

Germline loops: CDR1 SGHTA, CDR2 FQGNSA. With 1 base removed from V and 5 bases from J, the gap between germline ends came to 11 bases. The CDR3 contains 14 residues. As originally analysed: The assay estimated nucleated cells by amplifying reference gene primers. Only in-frame clones appear in the TCRdb table, and some are missing; sequencing was by immunoSEQ multiplex PCR. V, J and clone size derive from that table, while D and trimming were established from the DNA sequence. Among 180,000 or so clones listed, 76% were seen once. The sequence derives from a woman between 50 and 59 years old with active or convalescent COVID-19. The chain recombines TRBV7-2 with TRBJ2-5; D might be TRBD1 (7 bases). Source material: peripheral blood. The CDR3 DNA sequence: TGTGCCAGCAGCTTAGGCAGGGGGAGGGAGACCCAGTACTTC. The encoded protein is CASSLGRGRETQYF.